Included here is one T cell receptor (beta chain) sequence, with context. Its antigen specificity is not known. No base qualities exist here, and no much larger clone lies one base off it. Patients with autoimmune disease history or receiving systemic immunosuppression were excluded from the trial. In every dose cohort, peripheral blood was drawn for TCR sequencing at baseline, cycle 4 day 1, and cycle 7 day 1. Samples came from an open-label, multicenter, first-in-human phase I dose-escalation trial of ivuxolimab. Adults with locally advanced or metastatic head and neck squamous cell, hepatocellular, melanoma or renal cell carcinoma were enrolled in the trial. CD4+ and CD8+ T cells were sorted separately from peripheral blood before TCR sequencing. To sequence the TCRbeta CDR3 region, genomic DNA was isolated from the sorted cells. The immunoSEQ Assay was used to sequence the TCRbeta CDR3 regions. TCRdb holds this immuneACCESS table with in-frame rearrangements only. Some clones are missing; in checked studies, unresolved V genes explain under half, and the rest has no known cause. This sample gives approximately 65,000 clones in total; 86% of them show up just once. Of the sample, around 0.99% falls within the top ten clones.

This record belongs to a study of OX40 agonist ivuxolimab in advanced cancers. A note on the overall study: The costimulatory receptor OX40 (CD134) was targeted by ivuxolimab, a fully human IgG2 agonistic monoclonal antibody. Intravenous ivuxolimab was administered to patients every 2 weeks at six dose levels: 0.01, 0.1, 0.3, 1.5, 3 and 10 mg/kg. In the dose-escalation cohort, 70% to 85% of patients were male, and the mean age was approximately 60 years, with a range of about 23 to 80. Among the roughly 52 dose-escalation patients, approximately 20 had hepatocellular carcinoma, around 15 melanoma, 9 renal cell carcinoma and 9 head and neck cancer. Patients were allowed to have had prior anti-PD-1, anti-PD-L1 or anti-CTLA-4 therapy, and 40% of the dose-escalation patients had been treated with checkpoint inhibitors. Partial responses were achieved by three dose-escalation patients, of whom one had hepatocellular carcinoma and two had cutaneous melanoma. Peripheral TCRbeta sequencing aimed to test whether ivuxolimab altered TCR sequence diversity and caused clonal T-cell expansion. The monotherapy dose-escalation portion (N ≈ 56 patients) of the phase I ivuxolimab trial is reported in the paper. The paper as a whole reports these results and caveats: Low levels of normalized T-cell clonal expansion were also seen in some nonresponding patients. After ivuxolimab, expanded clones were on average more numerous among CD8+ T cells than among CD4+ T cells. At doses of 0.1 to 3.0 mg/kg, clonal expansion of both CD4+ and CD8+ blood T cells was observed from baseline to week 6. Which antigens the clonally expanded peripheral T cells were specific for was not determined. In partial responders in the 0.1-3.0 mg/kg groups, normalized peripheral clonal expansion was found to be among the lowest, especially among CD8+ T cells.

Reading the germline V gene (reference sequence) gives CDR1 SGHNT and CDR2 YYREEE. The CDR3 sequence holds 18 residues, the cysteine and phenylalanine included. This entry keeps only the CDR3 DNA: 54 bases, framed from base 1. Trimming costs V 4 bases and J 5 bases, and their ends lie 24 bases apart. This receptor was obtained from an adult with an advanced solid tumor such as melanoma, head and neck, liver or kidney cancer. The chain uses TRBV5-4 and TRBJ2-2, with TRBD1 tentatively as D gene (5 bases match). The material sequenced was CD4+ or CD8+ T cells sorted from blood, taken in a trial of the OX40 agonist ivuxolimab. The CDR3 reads CASSKESWTSSGTGELFF. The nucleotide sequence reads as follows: TGTGCCAGCAGCAAGGAGAGTTGGACATCGTCAGGAACCGGGGAGCTGTTTTTT.